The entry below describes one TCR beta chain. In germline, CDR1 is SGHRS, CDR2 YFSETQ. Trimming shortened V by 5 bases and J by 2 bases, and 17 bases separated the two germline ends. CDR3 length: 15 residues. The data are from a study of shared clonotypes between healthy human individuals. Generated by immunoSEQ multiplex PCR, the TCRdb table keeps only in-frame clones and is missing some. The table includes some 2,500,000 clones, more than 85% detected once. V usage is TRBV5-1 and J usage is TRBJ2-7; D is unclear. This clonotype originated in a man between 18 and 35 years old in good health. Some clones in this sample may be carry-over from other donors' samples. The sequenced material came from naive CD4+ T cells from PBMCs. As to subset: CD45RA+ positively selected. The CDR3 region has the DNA TGCGCCAGCAGTTTGTCTAGTCTCTTAACCTACGAGCAGTACTTC. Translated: CASSLSSLLTYEQYF. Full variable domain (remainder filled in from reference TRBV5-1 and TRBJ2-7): KAGVTQTPRYLIKTRGQQVTLSCSPISGHRSVSWYQQTPGQGLQFLFEYFSETQRNKGNFPGRFSGRQFSNSRSEMNVSTLELGDSALYLCASSLSSLLTYEQYFGPGTRLTVT.